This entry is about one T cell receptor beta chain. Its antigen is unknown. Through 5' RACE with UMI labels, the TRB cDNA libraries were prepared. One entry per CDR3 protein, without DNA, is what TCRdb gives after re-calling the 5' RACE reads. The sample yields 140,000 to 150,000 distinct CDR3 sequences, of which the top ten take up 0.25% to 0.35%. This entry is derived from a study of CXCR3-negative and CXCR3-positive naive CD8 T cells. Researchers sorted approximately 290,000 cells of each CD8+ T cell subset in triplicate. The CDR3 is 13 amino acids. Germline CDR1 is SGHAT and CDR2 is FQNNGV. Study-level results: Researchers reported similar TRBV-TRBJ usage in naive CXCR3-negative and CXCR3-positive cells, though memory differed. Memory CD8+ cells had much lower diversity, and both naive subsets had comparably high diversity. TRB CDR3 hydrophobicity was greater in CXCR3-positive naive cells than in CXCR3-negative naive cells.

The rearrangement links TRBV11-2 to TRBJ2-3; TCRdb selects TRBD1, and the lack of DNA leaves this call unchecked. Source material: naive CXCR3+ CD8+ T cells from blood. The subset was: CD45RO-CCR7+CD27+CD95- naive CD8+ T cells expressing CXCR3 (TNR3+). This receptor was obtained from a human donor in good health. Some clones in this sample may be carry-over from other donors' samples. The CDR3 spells CASSFGGLDTQYF.